Here is one T cell receptor (beta chain) with its context. The antigen remains unidentified. This sample was taken from a study of CXCR3-negative and CXCR3-positive naive CD8 T cells. All TRB cDNA libraries came from 5' RACE performed with UMI labels. After re-calling the 5' RACE reads, TCRdb lists one entry per CDR3 protein, DNA absent. This sample's clone table lists about 150,000 distinct CDR3 sequences. The CDR3 has 14 residues. Germline V lookup: CDR1 SEHNR, CDR2 FQNEAQ (reference sequence). Study-level findings and limits: TRBV-TRBJ usage was similar across naive CXCR3 subsets but distinct in memory cells. CXCR3-positive naive cells carried more hydrophobic TRB CDR3s than CXCR3-negative naive cells did.

The receptor's source is a human donor in good health. Some clones in this sample may be carry-over from other donors' samples. Sequencing input: naive CXCR3+ CD8+ T cells from blood. Subset specified: CD45RO-CCR7+CD27+CD95- naive CD8+ T cells expressing CXCR3 (TNR3+). The chain employs TRBV7-9 and TRBJ1-5; TCRdb names TRBD1, which stays unverified in the absence of DNA. The CDR3 loop is CASSSGGGPQPQHF.